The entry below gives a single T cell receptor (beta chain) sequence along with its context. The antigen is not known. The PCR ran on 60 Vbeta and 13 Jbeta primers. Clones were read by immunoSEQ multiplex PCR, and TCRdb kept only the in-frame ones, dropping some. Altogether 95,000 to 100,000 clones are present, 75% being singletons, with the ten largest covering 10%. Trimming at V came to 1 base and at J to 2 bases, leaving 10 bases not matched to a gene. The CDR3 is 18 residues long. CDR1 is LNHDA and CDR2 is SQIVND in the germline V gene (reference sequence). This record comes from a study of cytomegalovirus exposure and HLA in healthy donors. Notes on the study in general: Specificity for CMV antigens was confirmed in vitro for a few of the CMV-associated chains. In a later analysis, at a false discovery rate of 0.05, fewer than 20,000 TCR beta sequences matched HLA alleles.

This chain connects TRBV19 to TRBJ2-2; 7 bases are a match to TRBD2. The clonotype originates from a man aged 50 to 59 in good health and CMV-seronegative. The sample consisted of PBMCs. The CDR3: CASSIGVKRELNTGELFF. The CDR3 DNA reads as TGTGCCAGTAGTATAGGGGTAAAGCGGGAACTCAACACCGGGGAGCTGTTTTTT.